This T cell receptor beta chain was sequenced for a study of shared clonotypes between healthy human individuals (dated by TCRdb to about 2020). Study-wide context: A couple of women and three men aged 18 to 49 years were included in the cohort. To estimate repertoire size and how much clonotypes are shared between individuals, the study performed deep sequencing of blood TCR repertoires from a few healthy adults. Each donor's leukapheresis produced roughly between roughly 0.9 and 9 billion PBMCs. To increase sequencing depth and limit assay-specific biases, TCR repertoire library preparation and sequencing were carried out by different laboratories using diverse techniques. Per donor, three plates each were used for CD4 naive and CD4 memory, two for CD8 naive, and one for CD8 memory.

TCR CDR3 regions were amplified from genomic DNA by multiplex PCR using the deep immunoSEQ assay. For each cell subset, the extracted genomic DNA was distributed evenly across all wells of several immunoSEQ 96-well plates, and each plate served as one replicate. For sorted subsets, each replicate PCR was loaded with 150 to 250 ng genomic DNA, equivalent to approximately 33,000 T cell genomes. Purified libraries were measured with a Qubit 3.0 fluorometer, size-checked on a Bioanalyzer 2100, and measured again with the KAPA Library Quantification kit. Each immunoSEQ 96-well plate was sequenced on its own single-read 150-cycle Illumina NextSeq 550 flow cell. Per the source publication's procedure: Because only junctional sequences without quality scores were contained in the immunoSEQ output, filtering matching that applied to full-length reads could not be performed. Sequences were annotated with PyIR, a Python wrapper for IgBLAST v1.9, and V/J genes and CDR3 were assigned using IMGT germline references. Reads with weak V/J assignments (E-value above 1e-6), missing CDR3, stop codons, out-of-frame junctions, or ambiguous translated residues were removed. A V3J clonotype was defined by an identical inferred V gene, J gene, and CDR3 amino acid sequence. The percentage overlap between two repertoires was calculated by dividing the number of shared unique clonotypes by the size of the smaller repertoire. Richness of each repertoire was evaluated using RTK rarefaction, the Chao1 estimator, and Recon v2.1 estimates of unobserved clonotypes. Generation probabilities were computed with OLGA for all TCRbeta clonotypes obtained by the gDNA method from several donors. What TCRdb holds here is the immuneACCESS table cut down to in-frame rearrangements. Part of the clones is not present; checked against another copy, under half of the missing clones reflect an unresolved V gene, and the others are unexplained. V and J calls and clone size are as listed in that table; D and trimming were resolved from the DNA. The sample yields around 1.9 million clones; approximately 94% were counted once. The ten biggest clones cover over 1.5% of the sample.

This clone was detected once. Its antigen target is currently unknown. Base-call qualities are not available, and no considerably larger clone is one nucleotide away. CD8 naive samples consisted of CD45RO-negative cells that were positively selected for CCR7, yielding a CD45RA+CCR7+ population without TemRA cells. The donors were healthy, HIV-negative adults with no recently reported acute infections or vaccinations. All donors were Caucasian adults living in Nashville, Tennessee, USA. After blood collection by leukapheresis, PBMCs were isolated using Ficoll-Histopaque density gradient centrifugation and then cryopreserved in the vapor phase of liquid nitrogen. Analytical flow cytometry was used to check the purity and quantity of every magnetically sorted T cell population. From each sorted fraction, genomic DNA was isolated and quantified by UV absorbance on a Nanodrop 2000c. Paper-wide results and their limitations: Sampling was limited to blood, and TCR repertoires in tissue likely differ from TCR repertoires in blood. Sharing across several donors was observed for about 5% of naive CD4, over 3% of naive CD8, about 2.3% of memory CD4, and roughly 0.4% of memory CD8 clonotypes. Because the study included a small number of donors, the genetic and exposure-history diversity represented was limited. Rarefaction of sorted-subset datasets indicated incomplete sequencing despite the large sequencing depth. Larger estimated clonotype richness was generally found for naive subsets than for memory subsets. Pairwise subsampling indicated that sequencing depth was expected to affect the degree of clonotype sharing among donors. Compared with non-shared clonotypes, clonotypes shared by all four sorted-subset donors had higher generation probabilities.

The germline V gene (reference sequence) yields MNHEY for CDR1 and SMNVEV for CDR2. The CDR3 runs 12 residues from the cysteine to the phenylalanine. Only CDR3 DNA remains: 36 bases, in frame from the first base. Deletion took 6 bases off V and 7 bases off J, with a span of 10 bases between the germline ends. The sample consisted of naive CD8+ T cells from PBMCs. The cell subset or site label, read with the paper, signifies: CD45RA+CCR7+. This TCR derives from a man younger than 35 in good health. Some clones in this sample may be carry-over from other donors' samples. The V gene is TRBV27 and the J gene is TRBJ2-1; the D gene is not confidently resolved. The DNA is TGTGCCAGCAGCCAGCCGTGGAATGAGCAGTTCTTC. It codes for CASSQPWNEQFF.